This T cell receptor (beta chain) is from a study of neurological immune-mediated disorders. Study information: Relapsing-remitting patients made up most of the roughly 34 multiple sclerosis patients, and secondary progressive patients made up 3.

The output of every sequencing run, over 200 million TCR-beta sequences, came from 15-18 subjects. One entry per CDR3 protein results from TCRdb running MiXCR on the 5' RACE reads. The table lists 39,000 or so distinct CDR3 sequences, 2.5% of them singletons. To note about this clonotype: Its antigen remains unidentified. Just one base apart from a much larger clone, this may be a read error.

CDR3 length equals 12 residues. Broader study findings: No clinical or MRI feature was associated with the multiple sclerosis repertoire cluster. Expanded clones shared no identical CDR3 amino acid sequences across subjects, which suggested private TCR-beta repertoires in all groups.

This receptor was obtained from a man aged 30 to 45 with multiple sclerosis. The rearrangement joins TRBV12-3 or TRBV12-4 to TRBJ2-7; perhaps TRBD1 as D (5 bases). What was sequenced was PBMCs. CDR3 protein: CASSRATGEKYF. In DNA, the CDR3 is TGTGCCAGCAGTCGCGCAACAGGCGAGAAGTACTTC.